This T cell receptor beta chain was retrieved from a study of blood T cell repertoires in COVID-19. Profiled with immunoSEQ multiplex PCR; TCRdb holds only in-frame clones, not every one. The data contain under 500,000 clones, 80% to 90% of them singletons. V dropped 2 bases and J dropped 3 bases, with 16 bases sitting between them. CDR1 MNHNY and CDR2 SVGAGI come from the germline V gene (reference sequence). This CDR3 has 16 amino acids. Sequenced sample: peripheral blood. The TCR sequence derives from a woman in her twenties or thirties with acute or convalescent COVID-19. The chain is built from TRBV6-6 and TRBJ1-2; D gene ambiguous. DNA of the CDR3: TGTGCCAGCAGTTACCCCGGGGAGACCTATGACTATGGCTACACCTTC. Translating it yields CASSYPGETYDYGYTF.